The clone carrying this TCR beta chain was counted between two and nine times. Its antigen is as yet unknown. These data belong to a study of human T cells and chemical hapten exposure. On the study more broadly: After 6 days, upper back 0.01% DPC patch tests were scored. General study findings and limits: Expanded TCRs grouped into significantly more large CDR3 similarity clusters than controls produced. TCRs exceeding a frequency of 1 in 1000 stayed unchanged under DPC sensitization.

Methods used by the authors: Approximately 99,000 TCRs per sample was the median, with a range of about 20,000 to 690,600. TCRdb ran MiXCR on the RACE reads and lists one entry per CDR3 protein. The V and J calls were not made by the authors but by TCRdb's processing. The sample shows 95,000 to 150,000 distinct CDR3 sequences, around 13% of them seen only once. V lost 0 bases and J 7 bases, leaving 12 bases between the germline ends. This CDR3 spans 15 amino acids. From germline, CDR1 is SGHAT and CDR2 FQNNGV. Time point: patch test 1, 2 weeks after DPC sensitization. Treatment of the sample: therapeutic diphenylcyclopropenone sensitization with weekly scalp DPC.

This sequence originates from a man between 18 and 35 years old with alopecia areata. Some clones in this sample may be carry-over from other donors' samples. The chain is built from TRBV11-2 and TRBJ1-4; unclear D gene. The source material was whole blood, sampled in connection with sensitization to the hapten diphenylcyclopropenone (DPC). The CDR3: CASSLDPHGGEKLFF. The CDR3 DNA follows: TGTGCCAGCAGCTTAGATCCCCACGGCGGTGAAAAACTGTTTTTT. The variable domain in full, completed from reference TRBV11-2 and TRBJ1-4, reads EAGVAQSPRYKIIEKRQSVAFWCNPISGHATLYWYQQILGQGPKLLIQFQNNGVVDDSQLPKDRFSAERLKGVDSTLKIQPAKLEDSAVYLCASSLDPHGGEKLFFGSGTQLSVL.